The 19 T cell receptor beta chains below were found in one sample sequenced in a study of T cell changes during pregnancy in multiple sclerosis. TCRdb's table, derived via immunoSEQ multiplex PCR, lists solely in-frame clones and lacks some. The sample contains around 15,000 clones, just under 85% of which appear only once. This specimen was CD8+ T cells from peripheral blood mononuclear cells, taken in the second trimester of pregnancy. The receptors derive from a female donor in good health, enrolled as a control in a pregnancy study.

In its sample, this clone was seen once. The V gene is TRBV4-2, the J gene TRBJ2-5; D is perhaps TRBD1 (6 bases). With 0 bases removed from V and 4 bases from J, the gap between germline ends came to 12 bases. The CDR3 runs to 15 residues. Germline V gene sequence: CDR1 LGHNA, CDR2 YNFKEQ. The CDR3 DNA follows: TGTGCCAGCAGCCAAGAAACAGGGTCCGTAGAGACCCAGTACTTC. Amino acid sequence: CASSQETGSVETQYF.

V gene TRBV9 combines with J gene TRBJ2-1; TRBD2 agrees at 10 bases. CDR1 is SGDLS, CDR2 YYNGEE, per germline. V trimming: 4 bases; J trimming: 3 bases; junction bases outside the gene matches: 4. The CDR3 runs 15 residues. The CDR3 protein is CASSTLAGDYNEQFF. CDR3 coding DNA: TGTGCCAGCAGCACGCTAGCGGGGGACTACAATGAGCAGTTCTTC.

The chain employs TRBV4-3 and TRBJ2-3; 14 bases match TRBD2. From germline, CDR1 is LGHNA and CDR2 YSLEER. V lost 1 base to trimming and J lost 14 bases; unmatched junction nucleotides: 5. The CDR3 length is 14 residues. CDR3 sequence reads: CASSQGTSGGPPYF. CDR3 coding DNA: TGCGCCAGCAGCCAAGGGACTAGCGGGGGGCCTCCGTATTTT.

This clone is medium-sized in the sample. This chain uses TRBV7-8 with TRBJ1-6; D gene unclear. The germline V and J ends were trimmed by 5 bases and 9 bases, with 14 bases remaining between them. Germline lookup yields CDR1 SGHVS and CDR2 FQNEAQ. The CDR3 is made up of 14 amino acids. CDR3 region: CASSPTPSLSPLHF. CDR3 in DNA: TGTGCCAGCAGCCCCACTCCGTCCCTTTCACCCCTCCACTTT.

The chain joins TRBV1 to TRBJ1-4. TRBV1 constitutes a pseudogene. There are 13 residues in the CDR3. DNA of the CDR3: TGCACCAGCCAGAGGGGGGGAAAACAAAAACTGTTTTTT. The encoded protein is CTSQRGGKQKLFF.

The V and J genes are TRBV9 and TRBJ2-2; 8 nucleotides match TRBD2. The CDR3 spans 14 residues. CDR1 is SGDLS, CDR2 YYNGEE, per germline. The V segment lost 3 bases and the J segment 3 bases; nucleotides outside the gene matches: 1. This CDR3 is CASSAGGDTGELFF. CDR3 nucleotides: TGTGCCAGCAGCGCGGGGGGGGACACCGGGGAGCTGTTTTTT.

In its sample, this clone ranks as large. CDR3 sequence: CASSVQGLTAREQFF. The CDR3 DNA sequence: TGTGCCAGCAGCGTACAGGGTCTAACCGCTCGTGAGCAGTTCTTC. The chain joins TRBV9 to TRBJ2-1, with D maybe TRBD1 (5 bases). Trimming removed 1 base at V and 9 bases at J, with 17 bases between. This CDR3 spans 15 amino acids. Germline CDR1 reads SGDLS; CDR2 reads YYNGEE.

The table lists this clone with a count of one. This sequence joins TRBV2 and TRBJ2-7; D may be TRBD1 (6 bases). V shed 6 bases and J shed 3 bases, with 18 bases lying between them. The CDR3 sequence is 15 residues long. Germline loops: CDR1 SNHLY, CDR2 FYNNEI. CDR3 coding DNA: TGTGCCAGCAGCCACAGAAAGGGACACTTCTACGAGCAGTACTTC. Translation: CASSHRKGHFYEQYF.

The V call is TRBV7-8, the J call TRBJ1-2, with 7 bases aligning to TRBD1. This CDR3 has 15 amino acids. Trimming cost V 2 bases and J 3 bases; bases outside gene matches: 6. Germline loops: CDR1 SGHVS, CDR2 FQNEAQ. For the CDR3, the DNA is TGTGCCAGCAGCTTAAGGGACAGCCTCTACTATGGCTACACCTTC. Residues: CASSLRDSLYYGYTF.

The chain carries TRBV4-1 and TRBJ2-1, with D maybe TRBD2 (5 bases). V dropped 3 bases and J dropped 10 bases, with 13 bases sitting between them. Germline CDR1 and CDR2: MGHRA and YSYEKL. The CDR3 spans 13 residues. CDR3 loop: CASSQDGEYEQFF. The DNA of the CDR3 is TGCGCCAGCAGCCAGGACGGGGAGTACGAGCAGTTCTTC.

This clone appeared a few times. Here the CDR3 DNA reads TGTGCCATCAGTGCCCTCCGGGCCCCGAGGGTACCCCTCCACTTT. This gives the protein CAISALRAPRVPLHF. V and J are TRBV10-3 and TRBJ1-6; D is unclear. The CDR3 spans 15 residues. Germline CDR1 reads ENHRY; CDR2 reads SYGVKD. Trimming stripped 4 bases from V and 12 bases from J, with 19 bases between.

This chain joins TRBV6-1 and TRBJ1-1; D perhaps matches TRBD1 (6 bases). Trimming stripped 6 bases from V and 3 bases from J, with 17 bases between. CDR1 and CDR2 (germline): MNHNS, SASEGT. The CDR3 has 15 amino acids. CDR3 nucleotides: TGTGCCAGCAGGAGTAAGGGGGTAAACTACACTGAAGCTTTCTTT. As protein: CASRSKGVNYTEAFF.

J is TRBJ2-3 and V is TRBV19; 10 bases line up with TRBD2. The CDR3 is 17 residues long. V shed 5 bases and J 6 bases; nucleotides not matched to a gene: 14. Per the germline V gene, CDR1 is LNHDA and CDR2 is SQIVND (reference sequence). In DNA, the CDR3 is TGTGCCAGTAGTCCCCGCCGGGCTAGCGGGGGAGGGGATACGCAGTATTTT. Its protein is CASSPRRASGGGDTQYF.

This sequence joins TRBV13 and TRBJ1-4; D might be TRBD1 (5 bases). Germline lookup yields CDR1 PRHDT and CDR2 FYEKMQ (reference sequence). The CDR3 extends over 16 amino acids. Between the trimmed V and J ends, which lost 5 bases and 3 bases, there was a span of 16 bases. CDR3 loop: CASSPRGRVANEKLFF. CDR3 in DNA: TGTGCCAGCAGCCCGCGAGGCAGGGTGGCTAATGAAAAACTGTTTTTT.

The rearrangement uses TRBV7-3 and TRBJ2-2, with a tentative D call TRBD2 (6 bases). Germline V gene sequence: CDR1 SGHTA, CDR2 FQGTGA. The CDR3 contains 13 residues. Trimming cost V 3 bases and J 6 bases, with 8 bases left between them. The CDR3 region is CASSFGEAGELFF. In DNA, the CDR3 is TGTGCCAGCAGCTTCGGGGAGGCCGGGGAGCTGTTTTTT.

This chain joins TRBV4-2 and TRBJ2-5; tentatively, D is TRBD2 (5 bases). Germline CDR1 is LGHNA and CDR2 is YNFKEQ. The CDR3 totals 14 residues. V was trimmed by 4 bases and J by 5 bases, leaving 14 bases between them. The CDR3 DNA follows: TGTGCCAGCAGCCGCGTCGCGGGCCGGGAGACCCAGTACTTC. It translates to CASSRVAGRETQYF.

The V and J genes are TRBV27 and TRBJ1-6, with 9 bases fitting TRBD1. Unmatched junction bases numbered 4, after V lost 4 bases and J lost 9 bases. Germline CDR1 MNHEY, CDR2 SMNVEV (reference sequence). This CDR3 spans 14 amino acids. The CDR3 nucleotides read TGTGCCAGCAGTTCCGGACAGGGGAGTTCACCCCTCCACTTT. It codes for CASSSGQGSSPLHF.

The chain uses TRBV29-1 and TRBJ2-2; TRBD1 matches 8 bases. CDR1 SQVTM and CDR2 ANQGSEA come from the germline V gene. CDR3 size: 14 residues. With 5 bases clipped from V and 4 bases from J, the junction kept 6 bases outside the gene matches. The CDR3 sequence is CSVLTGASTGELFF. In DNA form, the CDR3 reads TGCAGCGTTCTGACAGGGGCGAGCACCGGGGAGCTGTTTTTT.

Comment on this clone: The junction departs from the called germline gene at one end, perhaps through a read error. J is TRBJ2-2 and V is TRBV9; no reliable D call. The CDR3 length is 17 residues. Per germline, CDR1 SGDLS and CDR2 YYNGEE. CDR3 DNA: TGTGCCAGCGGCGTTCCTTCGGCCTTCGCGGACACCGGGGAGCTGTTTTTT. This encodes CASGVPSAFADTGELFF.